The 23 T cell receptor beta chains given below trace back to one sample, sequenced in a study of blood T cell repertoires in COVID-19 (dated by TCRdb to 2018 to 2020). The library was made by the immunoSEQ multiplex PCR assay. TCRdb provides this immuneACCESS table in a form limited to in-frame rearrangements. Some clones are lacking; in checked studies, under half of them reflect an unresolved V gene, and why the rest are absent is not known. A total of roughly 280,000 clones appear in this sample, under 95% of them only once. In total, the top ten clones hold less than 3.5% of the sample. Sequencing was carried out using PBMCs or T cells enriched from blood (not recorded which). These TCRs come from a man aged 35 to 55 who had been exposed to COVID-19.

This sequence joins TRBV7-9 and TRBJ1-5; D is ambiguous. CDR3 length equals 14 residues. Per the germline V gene, CDR1 is SEHNR and CDR2 is FQNEAQ (reference sequence). V lost 5 bases to trimming and J lost 3 bases, with 11 bases between them. The CDR3 DNA reads as TGTGCCAGCAGCCCTGCGATTTCCAATCAGCCCCAGCATTTT. Protein: CASSPAISNQPQHF.

The genes are TRBV4-3 and TRBJ2-7; the D is unclear. The CDR3 consists of 14 residues. Per germline, CDR1 LGHNA and CDR2 YSLEER. V lost 0 bases, J lost 5 bases, and 11 bases lay in between. The CDR3 nucleotides read TGCGCCAGCAGCCAAGATTACAGAACCCACGAGCAGTACTTC. Its protein product is CASSQDYRTHEQYF.

The V and J genes are TRBV19 and TRBJ1-1, with D possibly TRBD1 on 6 matching bases. Germline loops: CDR1 LNHDA, CDR2 SQIVND (reference sequence). The CDR3 runs 13 residues. V was cut by 7 bases and J by 3 bases, with 12 bases left in between. CDR3 in amino acids: CASKFGGYTEAFF. CDR3 nucleotides: TGTGCCAGTAAATTTGGGGGCTACACTGAAGCTTTCTTT. The variable domain in full, completed from reference TRBV19 and TRBJ1-1, reads DGGITQSPKYLFRKEGQNVTLSCEQNLNHDAMYWYRQDPGQGLRLIYYSQIVNDFQKGDIAEGYSVSREKKESFPLTVTSAQKNPTAFYLCASKFGGYTEAFFGQGTRLTVV.

V usage is TRBV18 and J usage is TRBJ2-7; 11 nucleotides match TRBD1. From germline, CDR1 is KGHSH and CDR2 LQKENI. The V and J ends lost 8 bases and 9 bases, in that order; junction bases with no gene match: 9. This CDR3 is 13 amino acids long. The CDR3 region is CASATGTGGMQYF. CDR3 DNA: TGTGCCAGCGCCACCGGGACAGGGGGAATGCAGTACTTC.

There are a few counts of this clone. The chain uses TRBV19 and TRBJ1-3, with 7 nucleotides matching TRBD1. Unmatched junction bases numbered 17, after V lost 6 bases and J lost 0 bases. The germline gives CDR1 LNHDA, CDR2 SQIVND (reference sequence). The CDR3 contains 19 residues. Here the CDR3 reads CASRASGQRIVVSGNTIYF. In DNA, the CDR3 is TGTGCCAGTAGGGCCTCGGGACAGAGGATAGTAGTCTCTGGAAACACCATATATTTT.

This rearrangement joins TRBV5-1 to TRBJ2-3; TRBD2 might be the D (6 bases). CDR1 SGHRS and CDR2 YFSETQ come from the germline V gene. The CDR3 is made up of 15 amino acids. With 0 bases removed from V and 4 bases from J, the gap between germline ends came to 12 bases. Written as DNA, the CDR3 is TGCGCCAGCAGCTTGGCCGGGAGAACCCCAGATACGCAGTATTTT. Translation gives CASSLAGRTPDTQYF.

The chain carries TRBV6-5 and TRBJ1-1; D unclear. The germline V gene encodes CDR1 MNHEY and CDR2 SVGAGI. This CDR3 is built from 13 residues. The ends were cut back, 11 bases at V and 5 bases at J, with 18 bases in the middle. Here the CDR3 DNA reads TGTGCCGCGGACTCATCAAAGTGGACTGAAGCTTTCTTT. It translates to CAADSSKWTEAFF.

J is TRBJ2-7 and V is TRBV6-2 or TRBV6-3; D ambiguous. CDR3 size: 11 residues. V shed 5 bases and J shed 7 bases, with 9 bases lying between them. CDR1 is MNHEY and CDR2 is SVGEGT in the germline V gene. In DNA, the CDR3 is TGTGCCAGCAGTCCAAATTTGGAGCAGTACTTC. Translating gives CASSPNLEQYF.

The chain couples TRBV13 to TRBJ2-1; D is uncertain. The CDR3 contains 15 residues. V lost 5 bases to trimming and J lost 6 bases, with 17 bases between them. CDR1 and CDR2 (germline): PRHDT, FYEKMQ (reference sequence). This chain's CDR3 is CASSPGNGPVNEQFF. CDR3 nucleotides: TGTGCCAGCAGCCCGGGTAACGGTCCTGTCAATGAGCAGTTCTTC.

The chain has TRBV10-3 and TRBJ2-4, with D perhaps matching TRBD1 (6 bases). This CDR3 comprises 15 residues. V gave up 3 bases and J gave up 2 bases, with 11 bases separating them. Germline CDR1 reads ENHRY; CDR2 reads SYGVKD. In DNA, the CDR3 is TGTGCCATCAGTGATGGCAGGGGCCCCAAAAACATTCAGTACTTC. Its translation: CAISDGRGPKNIQYF.

V usage is TRBV7-8 and J usage is TRBJ1-1; TRBD1 agrees at 8 bases. The CDR3 length is 16 residues. Germline lookup yields CDR1 SGHVS and CDR2 FQNEAQ. After removal of 4 bases from V and 2 bases from J, the junction contained 9 bases not matched to a gene. For the CDR3, the DNA is TGTGCCAGCAGCTGGATCGGACAGGGACAAAACACTGAAGCTTTCTTT. Protein product: CASSWIGQGQNTEAFF.

The V call is TRBV5-6, the J call TRBJ1-2, with D maybe TRBD1 (6 bases). The V gene's germline CDR1 is SGHDT and CDR2 YYEEEE. The V end was cut by 4 bases, the J end by 8 bases, with 21 bases between. This CDR3 is built from 15 residues. CDR3 in amino acids: CASSPLDSRREGYTF. In nucleotides, the CDR3 is TGTGCCAGCAGCCCCCTGGACAGCCGCCGAGAGGGCTACACCTTC.

This chain links TRBV29-1 with TRBJ1-4, with TRBD1 matching 7 bases. Germline V gene data show CDR1 as SQVTM and CDR2 as ANQGSEA. After removal of 7 bases from V and 5 bases from J, the junction contained 4 bases not matched to a gene. There are 12 residues in the CDR3. The CDR3 DNA sequence: TGCAGCGCTGGGACAGCGAATGAAAAACTGTTTTTT. Translated: CSAGTANEKLFF. The full variable domain, its missing parts supplied by reference TRBV29-1 and TRBJ1-4, is SAVISQKPSRDICQRGTSLTIQCQVDSQVTMMFWYRQQPGQSLTLIATANQGSEATYESGFVIDKFPISRPNLTFSTLTVSNMSPEDSSIYLCSAGTANEKLFFGSGTQLSVL.

The chain links TRBV2 to TRBJ1-6; 9 nucleotides agree with TRBD1. Germline CDR1 and CDR2: SNHLY and FYNNEI. The ends lost 8 bases at V and 9 bases at J; junction bases unmatched: 5. This CDR3 is built from 13 residues. For the CDR3, the DNA is TGTGCCAGCGACAGGGGGACTAGTTCACCCCTCCACTTT. Translated: CASDRGTSSPLHF.

The chain links TRBV2 to TRBJ1-2; D possibly corresponds to TRBD1 (6 bases). Per the germline V gene, CDR1 is SNHLY and CDR2 is FYNNEI. The CDR3 loop spans 14 amino acids. V shed 6 bases and J shed 6 bases, with 17 bases lying between them. The CDR3 nucleotides are TGTGCCAGCAGGGGGGCGTTAGTCCGAAATGGCTACACCTTC. As protein: CASRGALVRNGYTF. Combining the CDR3 with reference TRBV2 and TRBJ1-2 gives the whole variable domain EPEVTQTPSHQVTQMGQEVILRCVPISNHLYFYWYRQILGQKVEFLVSFYNNEISEKSEIFDDQFSVERPDGSNFTLKIRSTKLEDSAMYFCASRGALVRNGYTFGSGTRLTVV.

The chain recombines TRBV6-6 with TRBJ1-1, with TRBD1 as a possible D gene (6 bases). From germline, CDR1 is MNHNY and CDR2 SVGAGI (reference sequence). The CDR3 contains 17 residues. Trimming shortened V by 5 bases and J by 2 bases, and 21 bases separated the two germline ends. CDR3 amino acids: CASSRYRVRMGNTEAFF. CDR3 coding DNA: TGTGCCAGCAGTAGATACAGGGTCAGAATGGGAAACACTGAAGCTTTCTTT.

This chain joins TRBV7-2 and TRBJ2-7; tentatively, D is TRBD2 (6 bases). V lost 5 bases to trimming and J lost 2 bases, with 13 bases between them. CDR3 length equals 14 residues. The germline gives CDR1 SGHTA, CDR2 FQGNSA. The CDR3 DNA follows: TGTGCCAGCAGCGCACTAGCCACACCCTACGAGCAGTACTTC. Its protein is CASSALATPYEQYF.

The V and J genes are TRBV4-1 and TRBJ2-3, with TRBD2 matching over 11 bases. The CDR3 has 19 residues. Germline CDR1 reads MGHRA; CDR2 reads YSYEKL. With 0 bases clipped from V and 1 base from J, the junction kept 9 bases outside the gene matches. This chain's CDR3 is CASSQEVAGGWRGTDTQYF. CDR3 DNA sequence: TGCGCCAGCAGCCAAGAGGTAGCGGGAGGGTGGAGAGGCACAGATACGCAGTATTTT.

This rearrangement joins TRBV4-1 to TRBJ1-1, with TRBD1 matching 8 bases. The CDR3 is 17 residues long. Looked up from germline, CDR1 is MGHRA and CDR2 is YSYEKL. J was trimmed by 0 bases and V by 6 bases; bases with no gene match: 12. CDR3 residues: CASSLRDRGPMNTEAFF. For the CDR3, the DNA is TGCGCCAGCAGTCTAAGAGACAGGGGTCCCATGAACACTGAAGCTTTCTTT.

The J gene is TRBJ1-5, the V gene TRBV2; D ambiguous. The V end was cut by 3 bases, the J end by 9 bases, with 9 bases between. The germline gives CDR1 SNHLY, CDR2 FYNNEI. This CDR3 has 12 amino acids. CDR3 sequence reads: CASSDSLGPQHF. The CDR3 DNA is TGTGCCAGCAGTGACAGCCTAGGGCCCCAGCATTTT. Using reference TRBV2 and TRBJ1-5 for the parts outside the CDR3, the full variable domain is EPEVTQTPSHQVTQMGQEVILRCVPISNHLYFYWYRQILGQKVEFLVSFYNNEISEKSEIFDDQFSVERPDGSNFTLKIRSTKLEDSAMYFCASSDSLGPQHFGDGTRLSIL.

The chain couples TRBV24-1 to TRBJ1-5; D gene unclear. This CDR3 region has 16 residues. Germline V gene lookup returns CDR1 KGHDR and CDR2 SFDVKD. Trimming took 2 bases from V and 2 from J, leaving 12 bases between them. The CDR3 sequence is CATSDSRGKGNQPQHF. The CDR3, as DNA: TGTGCCACCAGTGATTCTAGAGGTAAGGGCAATCAGCCCCAGCATTTT.

For the CDR3, the DNA is TGTGCCAGCTCCCCTGCCCCTAGCGGGATAGACGAGACCCAGTACTTC. This encodes CASSPAPSGIDETQYF. The V call is TRBV18, the J call TRBJ2-5, with 9 bases matching TRBD2. This CDR3 spans 16 amino acids. V dropped 6 bases and J dropped 5; count of bases not matched to a gene: 13. The germline gives CDR1 KGHSH, CDR2 LQKENI.

CDR3 sequence (DNA): TGTGCCAGCAGCCCCGACACGGCCGAGACCCAGTACTTC. Amino acid sequence: CASSPDTAETQYF. The chain uses TRBV11-3 and TRBJ2-5; no reliable D call. Trimming removed 5 bases from V and 5 bases from J, with 12 bases in between. Germline V lookup: CDR1 SGHNT, CDR2 YENEEA. This CDR3 comprises 13 residues.